This TCR beta chain was captured in a study of Graves' ophthalmopathy and Graves' hyperthyroidism. Study results and caveats: Cross-validated, the 13-signature model showed 87.88%/81.08% sensitivity/specificity, and 80%/75% in the test set.

Amplification targeted the TCR beta CDR3 regions, with RNA transcripts as the source material. HTBI primers were employed in first-round RT-PCR, then a second-round multiplex PCR followed. Using its own MiXCR run on the multiplex PCR reads, TCRdb lists one record per CDR3 protein. The sample has almost 750,000 distinct CDR3 sequences; about 44% are singletons. There are 12 residues in the CDR3. Germline lookup yields CDR1 SEHNR and CDR2 FQNEAQ (reference sequence). Trimming took 3 bases from V and 7 from J, leaving 6 bases between them. The table lists this clonotype with many counts. Its antigen remains unknown.

The V gene is TRBV7-9, the J gene TRBJ1-4; D not certain. The sequenced sample consisted of peripheral blood. The clonotype comes from an adult man with Graves' ophthalmopathy. The CDR3 DNA reads as TGTGCCAGCAGCTTGGTGGGTGAAAAACTGTTTTTT. Its protein is CASSLVGEKLFF.